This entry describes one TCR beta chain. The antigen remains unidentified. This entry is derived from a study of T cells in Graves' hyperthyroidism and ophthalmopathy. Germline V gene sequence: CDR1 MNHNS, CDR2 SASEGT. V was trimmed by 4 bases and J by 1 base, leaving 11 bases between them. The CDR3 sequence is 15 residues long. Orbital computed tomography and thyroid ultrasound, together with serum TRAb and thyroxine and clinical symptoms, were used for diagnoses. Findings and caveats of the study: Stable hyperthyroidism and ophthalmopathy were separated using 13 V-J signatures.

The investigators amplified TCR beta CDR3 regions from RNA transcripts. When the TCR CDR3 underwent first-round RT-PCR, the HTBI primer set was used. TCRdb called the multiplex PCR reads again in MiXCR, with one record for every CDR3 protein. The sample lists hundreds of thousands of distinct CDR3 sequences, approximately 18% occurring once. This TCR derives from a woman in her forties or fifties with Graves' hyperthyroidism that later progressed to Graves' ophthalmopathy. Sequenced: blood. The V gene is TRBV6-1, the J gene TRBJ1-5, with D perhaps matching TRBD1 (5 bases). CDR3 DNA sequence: TGTGCCAGCAGTGTCCGGGACGGGAGCAATCAGCCCCAGCATTTT. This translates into CASSVRDGSNQPQHF.